The rows below give T cell receptor beta chains drawn from one sample of a study of beta chain features in type 1 diabetes. Assay used: immunoSEQ multiplex PCR; TCRdb lists only in-frame clones, some missing. The sample shows approximately 380,000 clones, about 15% of them seen only once. The specimen sequenced was naive CD4+ T cells from blood. These receptors all come from a woman aged 18-29 years in good health. Each CDR3 is given with its conserved first and last residue. The order of the fields is clone size, V gene, CDR3 length, J gene, D gene, CDR3 DNA, CDR3 protein. A D gene is named only where the DNA matches it firmly. Clone size is not always given. Where it is, it says once, few, many or a class for expanded clones.

clone size: .; V gene: TRBV29-1; CDR3 length: 14; J gene: TRBJ1-4; D gene: .; CDR3 DNA: TGCAGCGCGGAGGGGCGCGGGACTAATGAAAAACTGTTTTTT; CDR3 protein: CSAEGRGTNEKLFF
clone size: .; V gene: TRBV7-3; CDR3 length: 18; J gene: TRBJ2-6; D gene: TRBD2; CDR3 DNA: TGTGCCAGCAGCTCTGCGCCGGGACGGGGGGCTGGGGCCAACGTCCTGACTTTC; CDR3 protein: CASSSAPGRGAGANVLTF
clone size: .; V gene: TRBV7-2; CDR3 length: 14; J gene: TRBJ2-3; D gene: .; CDR3 DNA: TGTGCCAGCAGCTTACGGCGGAGCACAGATACGCAGTATTTT; CDR3 protein: CASSLRRSTDTQYF
clone size: .; V gene: TRBV4-1; CDR3 length: 18; J gene: TRBJ1-4; D gene: .; CDR3 DNA: TGCGCCAGCAGCCAAGATCGATGGGGCCCGCCAACTAATGAAAAACTGTTTTTT; CDR3 protein: CASSQDRWGPPTNEKLFF
clone size: few; V gene: TRBV18; CDR3 length: 16; J gene: TRBJ2-3; D gene: TRBD2; CDR3 DNA: TGTGCCAGCTCACCTAGCGGGAGAGGTACCACAGATACGCAGTATTTT; CDR3 protein: CASSPSGRGTTDTQYF
clone size: few; V gene: TRBV29-1; CDR3 length: 14; J gene: TRBJ2-1; D gene: .; CDR3 DNA: TGCAGCGTACGACCGGGCCCCAAGGGAGGTGAGCAGTTCTTC; CDR3 protein: CSVRPGPKGGEQFF
clone size: few; V gene: TRBV6-5; CDR3 length: 13; J gene: TRBJ2-5; D gene: .; CDR3 DNA: TGTGCCAGCAGAATTGCAGGCCAAGAGACCCAGTACTTC; CDR3 protein: CASRIAGQETQYF
clone size: few; V gene: TRBV18; CDR3 length: 13; J gene: TRBJ1-4; D gene: .; CDR3 DNA: TGTGCCAGCTCACCACAGCTTAATGAAAAACTGTTTTTT; CDR3 protein: CASSPQLNEKLFF
clone size: few; V gene: TRBV18; CDR3 length: 15; J gene: TRBJ2-5; D gene: .; CDR3 DNA: TGTGCCAGCTCACCACCGTCTCTGCTACAAGAGACCCAGTACTTC; CDR3 protein: CASSPPSLLQETQYF
clone size: .; V gene: TRBV28; CDR3 length: 16; J gene: TRBJ1-2; D gene: TRBD1; CDR3 DNA: TGTGCCAGCAGTTTTGAGGGGGCTGGGACAGGGGGCGGCTACACCTTC; CDR3 protein: CASSFEGAGTGGGYTF
clone size: .; V gene: TRBV2; CDR3 length: 14; J gene: TRBJ2-1; D gene: TRBD2; CDR3 DNA: TGTGCCAGCAACCGCGGGAGCTCCTACAATGAGCAGTTCTTC; CDR3 protein: CASNRGSSYNEQFF
clone size: .; V gene: TRBV14; CDR3 length: 15; J gene: TRBJ2-7; D gene: TRBD2; CDR3 DNA: TGTGCCAGCAGCAAGCGGGACTCCTGGATATACGAGCAGTACTTC; CDR3 protein: CASSKRDSWIYEQYF
clone size: .; V gene: TRBV5-1; CDR3 length: 14; J gene: TRBJ2-3; D gene: .; CDR3 DNA: TGCGCCAGCAGCTTGGTCGGGGTCACAGATACGCAGTATTTT; CDR3 protein: CASSLVGVTDTQYF
clone size: .; V gene: TRBV5-1; CDR3 length: 14; J gene: TRBJ2-5; D gene: .; CDR3 DNA: TGCGCCAGCAGCTTAGTAGATTTTCAAGAGACCCAGTACTTC; CDR3 protein: CASSLVDFQETQYF
clone size: few; V gene: TRBV30; CDR3 length: 14; J gene: TRBJ1-5; D gene: TRBD1; CDR3 DNA: TGTGCCTGGAGCCACGGGGACAGGTATCAGCCCCAGCATTTT; CDR3 protein: CAWSHGDRYQPQHF
clone size: .; V gene: TRBV23-1; CDR3 length: 15; J gene: TRBJ2-2; D gene: TRBD1; CDR3 DNA: TGCGCCAGCGGAACCGGGACAGGGGACACCGGGGAGCTGTTTTTT; CDR3 protein: CASGTGTGDTGELFF
clone size: few; V gene: TRBV15; CDR3 length: 15; J gene: TRBJ2-5; D gene: .; CDR3 DNA: TGTGCCACCAGCAACTCTTACGGGAGCCAAGAGACCCAGTACTTC; CDR3 protein: CATSNSYGSQETQYF
clone size: .; V gene: TRBV30; CDR3 length: 11; J gene: TRBJ2-3; D gene: .; CDR3 DNA: TGTGCCTGGAGTAGGGGAGATACGCAGTATTTT; CDR3 protein: CAWSRGDTQYF
clone size: .; V gene: TRBV28; CDR3 length: 15; J gene: TRBJ2-3; D gene: TRBD2; CDR3 DNA: TGTGCCAGTGGACTAGCGGGAGCTGGGCCAGATACGCAGTATTTT; CDR3 protein: CASGLAGAGPDTQYF
clone size: .; V gene: TRBV14; CDR3 length: 15; J gene: TRBJ2-1; D gene: .; CDR3 DNA: TGTGCCAGCAGCCCCACCGGTACCCCATACAATGAGCAGTTCTTC; CDR3 protein: CASSPTGTPYNEQFF
clone size: few; V gene: TRBV11-3; CDR3 length: 14; J gene: TRBJ2-1; D gene: .; CDR3 DNA: TGTGCCAGCAGCTTGACCGGGTGGGACAATGAGCAGTTCTTC; CDR3 protein: CASSLTGWDNEQFF
clone size: few; V gene: TRBV30; CDR3 length: 14; J gene: TRBJ2-7; D gene: TRBD2; CDR3 DNA: TGTGCCTGGAGGGGGACTAGCGGGAGCTACGAGCAGTACTTC; CDR3 protein: CAWRGTSGSYEQYF
clone size: few; V gene: TRBV28; CDR3 length: 14; J gene: TRBJ1-1; D gene: TRBD1; CDR3 DNA: TGTGCCAGCACCAAGGGACAGTTAAACACTGAAGCTTTCTTT; CDR3 protein: CASTKGQLNTEAFF
clone size: few; V gene: TRBV4-3; CDR3 length: 15; J gene: TRBJ1-2; D gene: .; CDR3 DNA: TGCGCCAGCAGCCAGACCCCGACGGGTAACTATGGCTACACCTTC; CDR3 protein: CASSQTPTGNYGYTF
clone size: few; V gene: TRBV2; CDR3 length: 14; J gene: TRBJ2-4; D gene: .; CDR3 DNA: TGTGCCAGTCTTATACGGGAGGCCAAAAACATTCAGTACTTC; CDR3 protein: CASLIREAKNIQYF
clone size: .; V gene: TRBV7-2; CDR3 length: 13; J gene: TRBJ2-1; D gene: .; CDR3 DNA: TGTGCCAGCAGCTACCGACAGGTACATGAGCAGTTCTTC; CDR3 protein: CASSYRQVHEQFF
clone size: few; V gene: TRBV29-1; CDR3 length: 13; J gene: TRBJ2-1; D gene: .; CDR3 DNA: TGCAGCGTTGTCGAACGGGGGTACAATGAGCAGTTCTTC; CDR3 protein: CSVVERGYNEQFF
clone size: .; V gene: TRBV7-8; CDR3 length: 14; J gene: TRBJ2-7; D gene: .; CDR3 DNA: TGTGCCAGCAGCCCCATGGGAGGTACCTACGAGCAGTACTTC; CDR3 protein: CASSPMGGTYEQYF